The next 20 T cell receptor beta chains were all read from a single sample in a study of shared clonotypes between healthy human individuals. Some clones are missing from TCRdb's copy, which holds only in-frame ones; the method was immunoSEQ multiplex PCR. The sample lists 2 million to 2.5 million clones, roughly 94% seen once, with 0.9% to 1.3% in the top ten. Positively selected for CCR7, the CD45RO-negative cells used as naive CD8 cells excluded terminally differentiated effector memory CD45RA+ cells. The sample comprised naive CD8+ T cells sorted from blood. The receptors originated from a man between 18 and 35 years old in good health.

The rearrangement uses TRBV9 and TRBJ2-5; 10 bases align to TRBD1. This CDR3 has 15 residues. V shed 3 bases, J shed 5 bases, and the junction held 7 bases outside the gene matches. The germline V gene encodes CDR1 SGDLS and CDR2 YYNGEE. The CDR3 loop reads CASSGIDRGRETQYF. The CDR3 DNA sequence: TGTGCCAGCAGCGGAATAGACAGGGGGCGGGAGACCCAGTACTTC.

J is TRBJ1-3 and V is TRBV19; 7 bases map to TRBD1. The CDR3 is 14 amino acids. The V and J ends lost 7 bases and 7 bases, in that order; junction bases with no gene match: 10. The V gene's germline CDR1 is LNHDA and CDR2 SQIVND (reference sequence). CDR3 amino acids: CASTEQGTVNTIYF. The CDR3 DNA is TGTGCCAGTACCGAACAGGGGACGGTCAACACCATATATTTT.

The V and J genes are TRBV2 and TRBJ2-5; tentative D call: TRBD2 (5 bases). Trimming cost V 0 bases and J 5 bases, with 16 bases left between them. CDR1 is SNHLY, CDR2 FYNNEI, per germline. The CDR3 runs to 16 residues. The CDR3 DNA reads as TGTGCCAGCAGTGAAGCGAGGGTAACTGGTTTGGAGACCCAGTACTTC. Translation: CASSEARVTGLETQYF.

The gene calls are TRBV30 and TRBJ2-7; weak D call: TRBD1 (6 bases). CDR1 GTSNPN and CDR2 SVGIG come from the germline V gene (reference sequence). The CDR3 has 14 residues. V was clipped by 0 bases and J by 2 bases, with 11 bases between them. The DNA of the CDR3 is TGTGCCTGGAGTGTACAGGGCAACCCCTACGAGCAGTACTTC. Translation: CAWSVQGNPYEQYF.

This chain connects TRBV19 to TRBJ2-5, with D possibly TRBD2 on 6 matching bases. The germline V gene has CDR1 LNHDA and CDR2 SQIVND (reference sequence). The length of the CDR3 is 17 residues. Trimming stripped 2 bases from V and 4 bases from J, with 20 bases between. The CDR3 DNA reads TGTGCCAGTAGTATATCGGGGGTAGGTTCGGAGGGAGAGACCCAGTACTTC. Translating it yields CASSISGVGSEGETQYF.

The chain is built from TRBV27 and TRBJ2-3; tentatively, D is TRBD2 (5 bases). CDR1 and CDR2 from the germline V gene are MNHEY and SMNVEV (reference sequence). V dropped 8 bases and J dropped 3 bases, with 12 bases sitting between them. The CDR3 has 13 residues. CDR3 coding DNA: TGTGCCAGCCGAGACTCGGGGACAGATACGCAGTATTTT. Protein product: CASRDSGTDTQYF.

The chain combines TRBV6-5 with TRBJ2-7; D not resolved. This CDR3 spans 15 amino acids. CDR1 is MNHEY, CDR2 SVGAGI, per germline. V dropped 0 bases and J dropped 2 bases, with 11 bases sitting between them. The CDR3: CASSYSSMEPYEQYF. The CDR3 coding sequence is TGTGCCAGCAGTTACTCGTCCATGGAACCCTACGAGCAGTACTTC.

Regarding this clone: The sample contains more than one DNA sequence encoding this CDR3. The chain employs TRBV4-3 and TRBJ1-1; the D is unclear. Germline-derived CDR1 and CDR2 are LGHNA and YSLEER. The V end was cut by 1 base, the J end by 7 bases, with 4 bases between. The CDR3 is made up of 11 amino acids. CDR3 residues: CASSQGGEAFF. Written as DNA, the CDR3 is TGCGCCAGCAGCCAAGGGGGTGAAGCTTTCTTT.

V usage is TRBV7-9 and J usage is TRBJ1-1; TRBD1 might be the D (5 bases). This CDR3 has 18 amino acids. V was clipped by 6 bases and J by 0 bases, with 23 bases between them. Germline V gene lookup returns CDR1 SEHNR and CDR2 FQNEAQ (reference sequence). CDR3 region: CASSLPRQRMNLNTEAFF. The CDR3 nucleotides are TGTGCCAGCAGTCTCCCGCGACAGAGGATGAATTTGAACACTGAAGCTTTCTTT.

The chain joins TRBV7-9 to TRBJ2-2; 10 bases map to TRBD1. Germline-derived CDR1 and CDR2 are SEHNR and FQNEAQ (reference sequence). V was pared by 1 base and J by 4 bases, with 9 bases of the junction left unmatched. The CDR3 covers 18 residues. CDR3 sequence: CASSLEGTGEEGTGELFF. CDR3 nucleotide sequence: TGTGCCAGCAGCTTAGAAGGGACAGGGGAAGAAGGCACCGGGGAGCTGTTTTTT.

For this clone: The sample carries other DNA sequences with the same CDR3. The chain couples TRBV5-1 to TRBJ2-2; 10 bases are shared with TRBD2. The germline gives CDR1 SGHRS, CDR2 YFSETQ. The CDR3 spans 16 residues. Losses at the gene ends were 0 bases for V and 6 bases for J; bases not matched to a gene: 5. The CDR3: CASSLEASGRSGELFF. The CDR3 DNA follows: TGCGCCAGCAGCTTGGAGGCTAGCGGGAGATCCGGGGAGCTGTTTTTT.

The rearrangement joins TRBV27 to TRBJ1-5; 9 bases agree with TRBD1. CDR3 size: 14 residues. The J segment lost 7 bases and the V segment lost 4 bases, leaving 5 bases of the junction unmatched. Germline V lookup: CDR1 MNHEY, CDR2 SMNVEV (reference sequence). CDR3 amino acids: CASSSPGQGQPQHF. The CDR3, as DNA: TGTGCCAGCAGTTCCCCGGGACAGGGCCAGCCCCAGCATTTT.

This clone appeared a single time. The chain combines TRBV10-2 with TRBJ1-1; TRBD1 agrees at 8 bases. The CDR3 has 14 amino acids. With V trimmed by 3 bases and J by 4 bases, 4 bases remained unmatched. Germline V lookup: CDR1 WSHSY, CDR2 SAAADI. CDR3 in amino acids: CASSDRQGPTEAFF. For the CDR3, the DNA is TGCGCCAGCAGTGACCGACAGGGGCCCACTGAAGCTTTCTTT.

The DNA of the CDR3 is TGTGCCAGCACCCCCGGGACGCCGAGCTCCTACGAGCAGTACTTC. Protein: CASTPGTPSSYEQYF. This rearrangement joins TRBV5-4 to TRBJ2-7; D may be TRBD1 or TRBD2 (5 bases each). CDR3 length equals 15 residues. V dropped 6 bases and J dropped 0 bases, with 16 bases sitting between them. Per the germline V gene, CDR1 is SGHNT and CDR2 is YYREEE (reference sequence).

V usage is TRBV7-9 and J usage is TRBJ2-3; D unclear. CDR3 length: 16 amino acids. Per the germline V gene, CDR1 is SEHNR and CDR2 is FQNEAQ (reference sequence). The germline V and J ends were trimmed by 5 bases and 1 base, with 16 bases remaining between them. CDR3: CASSQTWGRGTDTQYF. In nucleotides, the CDR3 is TGTGCCAGCAGCCAAACTTGGGGTCGAGGCACAGATACGCAGTATTTT.

The V gene is TRBV28, the J gene TRBJ2-7; D is undetermined. Germline CDR1 MDHEN, CDR2 SYDVKM. V was trimmed by 2 bases and J by 3 bases, leaving 11 bases between them. The CDR3 consists of 14 residues. CDR3 DNA: TGTGCCAGCAGTTTACCCAGAGAGAACTACGAGCAGTACTTC. This codes for CASSLPRENYEQYF. The entire variable domain, with the rest obtained from reference TRBV28 and TRBJ2-7, is as follows: DVKVTQSSRYLVKRTGEKVFLECVQDMDHENMFWYRQDPGLGLRLIYFSYDVKMKEKGDIPEGYSVSREKKERFSLILESASTNQTSMYLCASSLPRENYEQYFGPGTRLTVT.

The chain is built from TRBV7-9 and TRBJ2-3; TRBD1 might be the D (6 bases). Germline loops: CDR1 SEHNR, CDR2 FQNEAQ (reference sequence). Trimming took 2 bases from V and 9 from J, leaving 18 bases between them. The CDR3 is 15 amino acids. CDR3 protein: CASSLLVESGQTQYF. Here the CDR3 DNA reads TGTGCCAGCAGCTTATTAGTAGAATCAGGACAGACGCAGTATTTT.

The rearrangement joins TRBV11-2 to TRBJ1-5; D unresolved. The germline V and J ends were trimmed by 2 bases and 5 bases, with 13 bases remaining between them. The germline CDR1 and CDR2 sequences are SGHAT and FQNNGV. The CDR3 contains 15 residues. Here the CDR3 DNA reads TGTGCCAGCAGCTTAAGCGGCCGGGCGGATCAGCCCCAGCATTTT. It is translated as CASSLSGRADQPQHF.

In the case of this clone: Other DNA sequences from this sample encode an identical CDR3 as well. This chain joins TRBV7-9 and TRBJ2-5, with 8 nucleotides matching TRBD1. The germline V gene encodes CDR1 SEHNR and CDR2 FQNEAQ (reference sequence). The CDR3 loop spans 14 amino acids. With 2 bases clipped from V and 2 bases from J, the junction kept 1 base outside the gene matches. DNA of the CDR3: TGTGCCAGCAGCTTAAGGACAGGGCAAGAGACCCAGTACTTC. Translated, it gives CASSLRTGQETQYF.

V gene TRBV7-2 combines with J gene TRBJ2-5; no clear D gene. V was shortened by 1 base and J by 2 bases, with 8 bases between the two germline ends. Germline assignment: CDR1 SGHTA and CDR2 FQGNSA. There are 14 residues in the CDR3. CDR3 loop: CASSLGFGQETQYF. CDR3 nucleotide sequence: TGTGCCAGCAGCTTAGGCTTCGGTCAAGAGACCCAGTACTTC.